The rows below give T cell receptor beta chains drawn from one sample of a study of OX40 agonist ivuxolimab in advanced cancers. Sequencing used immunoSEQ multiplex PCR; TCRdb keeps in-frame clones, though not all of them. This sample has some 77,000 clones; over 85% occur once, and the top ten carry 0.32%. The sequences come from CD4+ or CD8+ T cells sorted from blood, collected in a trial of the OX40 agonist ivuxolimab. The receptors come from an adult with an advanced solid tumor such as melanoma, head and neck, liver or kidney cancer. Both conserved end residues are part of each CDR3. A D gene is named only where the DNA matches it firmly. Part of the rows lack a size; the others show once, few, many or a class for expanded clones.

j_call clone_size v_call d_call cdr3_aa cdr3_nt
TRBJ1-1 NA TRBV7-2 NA CASSLTAASTEAFF TGTGCCAGCAGCTTAACCGCTGCGAGCACTGAAGCTTTCTTT
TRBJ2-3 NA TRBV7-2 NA CASSLVLVTDTQYF TGTGCCAGCAGCTTAGTCTTGGTCACAGATACGCAGTATTTT
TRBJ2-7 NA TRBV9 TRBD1 CASSPGTGGHVYEQYF TGTGCCAGCAGCCCAGGGACAGGGGGCCATGTTTACGAGCAGTACTTC
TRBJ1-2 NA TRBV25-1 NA CASSGSGATENYGYTF TGTGCCAGCAGTGGGTCCGGGGCAACCGAAAACTATGGCTACACCTTC
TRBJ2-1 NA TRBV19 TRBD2 CASSLWAGGDNEQFF TGTGCCAGCAGCCTCTGGGCGGGGGGGGACAATGAGCAGTTCTTC
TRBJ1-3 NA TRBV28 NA CASSTGQGLVDTIYF TGTGCCAGCTCGACGGGACAAGGCCTGGTTGACACCATATATTTT
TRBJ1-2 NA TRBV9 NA CASSVGQENNYGYTF TGTGCCAGCAGCGTAGGACAGGAAAATAACTATGGCTACACCTTC
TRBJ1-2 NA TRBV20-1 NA CSAGTPYGYTF TGCAGTGCTGGGACTCCCTATGGCTACACCTTC
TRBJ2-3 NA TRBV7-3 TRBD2 CASSPGGGVSTDTQYF TGTGCCAGCAGCCCCGGTGGGGGGGTTAGCACAGATACGCAGTATTTT
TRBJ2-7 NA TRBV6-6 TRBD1 CASSSPDRGLNEQYF TGTGCCAGCAGTTCCCCGGACAGGGGGCTCAACGAGCAGTACTTC
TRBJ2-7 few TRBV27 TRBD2 CASSMLGTSGLSYEQYF TGTGCCAGCAGTATGCTAGGGACTAGCGGGCTTTCCTACGAGCAGTACTTC
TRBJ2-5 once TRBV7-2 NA CASSAQETQYF TGTGCCAGCAGCGCGCAAGAGACCCAGTACTTC
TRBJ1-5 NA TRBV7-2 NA CASSLVGSSNQPQHF TGTGCCAGCAGCTTAGTAGGCAGTAGCAATCAGCCCCAGCATTTT
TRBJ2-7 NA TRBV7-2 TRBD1 CASSPGTGLSYEQYF TGTGCCAGCTCACCGGGGACAGGACTCTCCTACGAGCAGTACTTC
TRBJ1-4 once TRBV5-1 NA CASSSGSPAKKLFF TGCGCCAGCAGTTCGGGCAGCCCGGCTAAAAAACTGTTTTTT
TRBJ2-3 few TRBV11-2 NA CASSLDPTSRDTQYF TGTGCCAGCAGCTTAGACCCTACTAGCAGAGATACGCAGTATTTT
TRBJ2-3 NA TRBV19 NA CASTTSGGNTDTQYF TGTGCCAGTACCACCAGCGGCGGGAACACAGATACGCAGTATTTT
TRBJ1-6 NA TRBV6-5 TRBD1 CASSYAGTGGSPLHF TGTGCCAGCAGTTATGCCGGGACAGGGGGTTCACCCCTCCACTTT
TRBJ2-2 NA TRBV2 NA CASYLSGGANTGELFF TGTGCCAGTTACCTGTCTGGGGGCGCGAACACCGGGGAGCTGTTTTTT
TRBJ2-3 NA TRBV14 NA CASSTRTLFPPDTQYF TGTGCCAGCAGCACCCGTACACTCTTTCCCCCAGATACGCAGTATTTT
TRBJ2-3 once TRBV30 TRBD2 CGALAAITDTQYF TGTGGGGCACTAGCGGCGATTACAGATACGCAGTATTTT
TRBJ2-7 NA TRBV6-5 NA CASSSEPYEQYF TGTGCCAGCAGTTCCGAACCATACGAGCAGTACTTC
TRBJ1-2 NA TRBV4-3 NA CASSQDPPTGGYTF TGCGCCAGCAGCCAAGACCCTCCGACGGGTGGCTACACCTTC
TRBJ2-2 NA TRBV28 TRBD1 CASKLTGTGNTGELFF TGTGCCAGCAAACTGACCGGGACAGGGAACACCGGGGAGCTGTTTTTT
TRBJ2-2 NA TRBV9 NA CASSVGHETVTGELFF TGTGCCAGCAGCGTAGGACACGAGACAGTTACCGGGGAGCTGTTTTTT
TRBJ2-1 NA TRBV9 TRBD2 CASSPVAGVVEQFF TGTGCCAGCAGCCCAGTAGCGGGGGTGGTTGAGCAGTTCTTC
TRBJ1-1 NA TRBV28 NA CASGQTGSSAEAFF TGTGCCAGCGGCCAGACAGGCTCTAGCGCTGAAGCTTTCTTT
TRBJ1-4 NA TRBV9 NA CASSVNSRKYPTEKLFF TGTGCCAGCAGCGTAAACTCCCGGAAATATCCAACTGAAAAACTGTTTTTT
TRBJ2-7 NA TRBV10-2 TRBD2 CASSERREGPYEQYF TGCGCCAGCAGTGAGCGACGGGAGGGACCCTACGAGCAGTACTTC
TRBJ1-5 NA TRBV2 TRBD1 CASSELTGGGQPQHF TGTGCCAGCAGTGAATTGACAGGGGGCGGCCAGCCCCAGCATTTT
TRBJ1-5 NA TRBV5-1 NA CASSLAGDQPQHF TGCGCCAGCAGCTTGGCAGGAGATCAGCCCCAGCATTTT
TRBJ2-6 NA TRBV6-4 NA CASRGDSGANVLTF TGTGCCAGCAGAGGGGACTCTGGGGCCAACGTCCTGACTTTC
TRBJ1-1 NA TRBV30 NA CAWTHASANTEAFF TGTGCCTGGACCCATGCCTCAGCGAACACTGAAGCTTTCTTT
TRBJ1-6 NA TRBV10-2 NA CASRDEQGLNSPLHF TGCGCCAGCAGGGATGAACAGGGACTTAATTCACCCCTCCACTTT
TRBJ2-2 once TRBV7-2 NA CASSLVGGQNTGELFF TGTGCCAGCAGCTTAGTGGGGGGCCAAAACACCGGGGAGCTGTTTTTT
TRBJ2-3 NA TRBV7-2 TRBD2 CASGRQSGVVTSVDTQYF TGTGCCAGCGGGCGTCAATCAGGGGTCGTGACTAGCGTCGATACGCAGTATTTT
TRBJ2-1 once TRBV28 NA CASSTSAPGSYNEQFF TGTGCCAGCAGCACCTCGGCGCCAGGGTCCTACAATGAGCAGTTCTTC
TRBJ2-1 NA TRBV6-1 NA CASSEERGNEQFF TGTGCCAGCAGTGAGGAGAGGGGAAATGAGCAGTTCTTC
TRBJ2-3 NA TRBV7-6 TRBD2 CASSQLAGRTDTQYF TGTGCCAGCAGCCAACTAGCGGGACGCACAGATACGCAGTATTTT
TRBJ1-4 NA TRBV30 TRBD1 CAWSGTGGSFTEKLFF TGTGCCTGGAGCGGGACAGGGGGCAGTTTTACGGAAAAACTGTTTTTT
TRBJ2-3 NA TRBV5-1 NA CASSLGPVDTDTQYF TGCGCCAGCAGCTTGGGACCAGTTGACACAGATACGCAGTATTTT
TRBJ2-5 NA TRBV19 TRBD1 CASSTLSRQGVETQYF TGTGCCAGTAGTACCCTCTCCCGCCAGGGGGTAGAGACCCAGTACTTC
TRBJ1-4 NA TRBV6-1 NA CASSGSDRGDEKLFF TGTGCCAGCAGTGGGTCGGACAGAGGTGATGAAAAACTGTTTTTT
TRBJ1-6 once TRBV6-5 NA CASSALSPLHF TGTGCCAGCAGTGCCCTTTCACCCCTCCACTTT
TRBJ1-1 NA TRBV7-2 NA CASSLAGTEVAFF TGTGCCAGCAGCTTAGCGGGGACGGAAGTCGCTTTCTTT
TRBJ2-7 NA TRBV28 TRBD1 CASSLWTGTYEQYF TGTGCCAGCAGTCTATGGACAGGGACGTACGAGCAGTACTTC
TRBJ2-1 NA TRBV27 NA CASSTFYNEQFF TGTGCCAGCAGTACGTTTTACAATGAGCAGTTCTTC
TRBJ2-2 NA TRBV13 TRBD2 CASSYLAGNTGELFF TGTGCCAGCAGTTACCTAGCGGGGAACACCGGGGAGCTGTTTTTT
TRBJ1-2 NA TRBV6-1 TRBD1 CASILSRGTAYGYTF TGTGCCAGCATCCTAAGTCGGGGGACAGCATATGGCTACACCTTC
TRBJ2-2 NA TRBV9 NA CASSVGVERTGELFF TGTGCCAGCAGCGTAGGGGTAGAGCGAACCGGGGAGCTGTTTTTT
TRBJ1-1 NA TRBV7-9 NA CASSFDGNTEAFF TGTGCCAGCAGCTTCGACGGTAACACTGAAGCTTTCTTT